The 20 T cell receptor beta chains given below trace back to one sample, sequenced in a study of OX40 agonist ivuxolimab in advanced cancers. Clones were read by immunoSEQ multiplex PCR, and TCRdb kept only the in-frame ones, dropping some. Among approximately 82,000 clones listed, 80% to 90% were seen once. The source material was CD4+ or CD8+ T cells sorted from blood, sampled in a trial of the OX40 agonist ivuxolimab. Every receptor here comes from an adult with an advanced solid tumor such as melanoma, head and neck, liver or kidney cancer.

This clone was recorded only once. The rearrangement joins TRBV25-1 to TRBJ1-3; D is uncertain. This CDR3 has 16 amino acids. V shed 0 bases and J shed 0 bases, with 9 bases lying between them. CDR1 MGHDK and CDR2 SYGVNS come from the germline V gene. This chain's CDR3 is CASSEYGTVSGNTIYF. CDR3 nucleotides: TGTGCCAGCAGTGAATACGGAACAGTCTCTGGAAACACCATATATTTT.

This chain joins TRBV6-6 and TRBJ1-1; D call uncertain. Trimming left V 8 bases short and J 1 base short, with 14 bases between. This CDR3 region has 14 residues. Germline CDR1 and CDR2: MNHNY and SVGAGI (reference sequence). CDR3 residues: CASGRRVGNTEAFF. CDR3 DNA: TGTGCCAGCGGGAGGAGGGTAGGGAACACTGAAGCTTTCTTT.

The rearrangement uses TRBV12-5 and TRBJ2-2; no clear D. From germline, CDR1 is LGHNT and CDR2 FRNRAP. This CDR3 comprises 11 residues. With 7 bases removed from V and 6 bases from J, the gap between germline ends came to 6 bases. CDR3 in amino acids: CASEVAGELFF. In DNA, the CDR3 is TGTGCTAGTGAGGTAGCCGGGGAGCTGTTTTTT.

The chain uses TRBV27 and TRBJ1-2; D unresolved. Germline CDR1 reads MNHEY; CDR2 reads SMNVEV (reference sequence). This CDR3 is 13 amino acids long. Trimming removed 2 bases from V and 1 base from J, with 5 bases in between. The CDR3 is CASSLRLNYGYTF. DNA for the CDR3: TGTGCCAGCAGTTTAAGGCTTAACTATGGCTACACCTTC.

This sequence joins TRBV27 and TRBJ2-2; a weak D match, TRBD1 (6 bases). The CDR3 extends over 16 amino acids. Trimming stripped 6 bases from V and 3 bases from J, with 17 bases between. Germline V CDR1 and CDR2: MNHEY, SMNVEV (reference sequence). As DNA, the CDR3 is TGTGCCAGCAGAAACACCGGGACAAAATACACCGGGGAGCTGTTTTTT. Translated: CASRNTGTKYTGELFF.

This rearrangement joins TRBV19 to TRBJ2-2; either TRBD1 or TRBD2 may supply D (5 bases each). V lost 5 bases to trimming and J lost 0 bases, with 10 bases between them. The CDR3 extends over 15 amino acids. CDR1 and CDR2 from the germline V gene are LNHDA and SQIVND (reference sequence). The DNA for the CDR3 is TGTGCCAGTAGTGTCGGGACGGCGAACACCGGGGAGCTGTTTTTT. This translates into CASSVGTANTGELFF.

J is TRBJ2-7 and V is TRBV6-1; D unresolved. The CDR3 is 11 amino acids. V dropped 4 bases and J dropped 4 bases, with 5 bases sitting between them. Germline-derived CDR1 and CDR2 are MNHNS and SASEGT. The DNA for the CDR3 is TGTGCCAGCAGTGTTTTTTACGAGCAGTACTTC. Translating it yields CASSVFYEQYF.

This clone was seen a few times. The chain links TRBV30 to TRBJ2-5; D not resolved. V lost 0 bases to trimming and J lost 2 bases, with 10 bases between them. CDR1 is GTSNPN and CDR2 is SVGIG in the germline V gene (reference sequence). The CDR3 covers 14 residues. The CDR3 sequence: CAWSVRRPQETQYF. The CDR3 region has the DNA TGTGCCTGGAGTGTTAGGCGGCCACAAGAGACCCAGTACTTC.

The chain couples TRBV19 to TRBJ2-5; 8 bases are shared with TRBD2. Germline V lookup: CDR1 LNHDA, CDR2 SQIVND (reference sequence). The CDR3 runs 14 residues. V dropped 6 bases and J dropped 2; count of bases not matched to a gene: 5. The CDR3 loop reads CASRGLAGQETQYF. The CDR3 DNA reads TGTGCCAGTAGAGGTCTAGCGGGTCAAGAGACCCAGTACTTC. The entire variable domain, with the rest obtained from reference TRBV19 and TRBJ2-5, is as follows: DGGITQSPKYLFRKEGQNVTLSCEQNLNHDAMYWYRQDPGQGLRLIYYSQIVNDFQKGDIAEGYSVSREKKESFPLTVTSAQKNPTAFYLCASRGLAGQETQYFGPGTRLLVL.

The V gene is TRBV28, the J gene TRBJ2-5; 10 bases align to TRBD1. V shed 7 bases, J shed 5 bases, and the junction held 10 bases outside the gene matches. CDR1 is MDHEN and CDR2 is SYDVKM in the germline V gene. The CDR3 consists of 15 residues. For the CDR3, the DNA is TGTGCCAGCACCCCCCGGGACAGGGGTCAGGAGACCCAGTACTTC. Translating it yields CASTPRDRGQETQYF.

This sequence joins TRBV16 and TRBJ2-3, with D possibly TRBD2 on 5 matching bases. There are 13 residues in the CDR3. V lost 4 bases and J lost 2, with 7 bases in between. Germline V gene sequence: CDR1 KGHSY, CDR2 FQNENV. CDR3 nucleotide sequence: TGTGCCAGCAGCCCAGACTACACAGATACGCAGTATTTT. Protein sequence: CASSPDYTDTQYF.

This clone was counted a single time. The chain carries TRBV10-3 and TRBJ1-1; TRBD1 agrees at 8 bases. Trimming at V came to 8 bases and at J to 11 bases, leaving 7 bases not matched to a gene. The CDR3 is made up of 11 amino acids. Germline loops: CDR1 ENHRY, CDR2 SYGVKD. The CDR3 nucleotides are TGTGCCATCCGGGACAGGACCTCGGCTTTCTTT. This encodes CAIRDRTSAFF.

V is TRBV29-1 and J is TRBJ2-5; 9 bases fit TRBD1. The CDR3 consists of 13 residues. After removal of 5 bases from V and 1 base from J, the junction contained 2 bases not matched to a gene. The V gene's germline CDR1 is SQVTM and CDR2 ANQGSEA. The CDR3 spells CSVMTGGQETQYF. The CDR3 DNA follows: TGCAGCGTTATGACAGGGGGCCAAGAGACCCAGTACTTC.

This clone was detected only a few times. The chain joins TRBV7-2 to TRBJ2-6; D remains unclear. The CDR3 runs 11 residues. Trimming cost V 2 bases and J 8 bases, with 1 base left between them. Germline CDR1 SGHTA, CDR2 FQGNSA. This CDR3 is CASSLTNVLTF. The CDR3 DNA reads TGTGCCAGCAGCTTAACCAACGTCCTGACTTTC. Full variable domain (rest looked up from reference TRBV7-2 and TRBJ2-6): GAGVSQSPSNKVTEKGKDVELRCDPISGHTALYWYRQSLGQGLEFLIYFQGNSAPDKSGLPSDRFSAERTGGSVSTLTIQRTQQEDSAVYLCASSLTNVLTFGAGSRLTVL.

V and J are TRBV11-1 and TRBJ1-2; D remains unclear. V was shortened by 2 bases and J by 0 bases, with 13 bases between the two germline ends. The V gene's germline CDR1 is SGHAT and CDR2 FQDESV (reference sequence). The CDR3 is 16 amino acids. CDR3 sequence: CASSLRYAQANYGYTF. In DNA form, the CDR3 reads TGTGCCAGCAGCTTACGATACGCCCAAGCTAACTATGGCTACACCTTC.

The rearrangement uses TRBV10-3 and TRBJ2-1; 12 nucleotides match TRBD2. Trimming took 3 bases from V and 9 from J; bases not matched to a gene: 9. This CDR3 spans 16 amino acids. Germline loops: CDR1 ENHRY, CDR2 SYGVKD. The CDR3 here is CAISDSSGRAKFEQFF. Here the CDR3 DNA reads TGTGCCATCAGTGACTCTAGCGGGAGGGCCAAATTTGAGCAGTTCTTC.

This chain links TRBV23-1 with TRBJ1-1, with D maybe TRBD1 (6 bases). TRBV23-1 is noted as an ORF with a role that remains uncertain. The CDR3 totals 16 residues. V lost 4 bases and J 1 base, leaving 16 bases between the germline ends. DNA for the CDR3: TGCGCCAGCAGTCGCGCAGGGGTGGGGGGGAACACTGAAGCTTTCTTT. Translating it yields CASSRAGVGGNTEAFF.

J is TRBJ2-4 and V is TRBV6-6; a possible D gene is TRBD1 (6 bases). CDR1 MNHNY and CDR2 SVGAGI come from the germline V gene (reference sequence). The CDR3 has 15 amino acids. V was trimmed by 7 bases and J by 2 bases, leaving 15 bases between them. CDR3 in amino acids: CASTTTQGSKNIQYF. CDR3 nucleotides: TGTGCCAGCACTACCACCCAGGGGTCCAAAAACATTCAGTACTTC.

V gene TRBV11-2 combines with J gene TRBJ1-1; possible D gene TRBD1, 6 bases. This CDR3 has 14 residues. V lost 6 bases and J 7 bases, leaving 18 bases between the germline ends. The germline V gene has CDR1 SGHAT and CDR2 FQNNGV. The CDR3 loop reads CASSRGGGTLEAFF. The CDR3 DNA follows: TGTGCCAGCAGTCGGGGGGGCGGGACGCTTGAAGCTTTCTTT.

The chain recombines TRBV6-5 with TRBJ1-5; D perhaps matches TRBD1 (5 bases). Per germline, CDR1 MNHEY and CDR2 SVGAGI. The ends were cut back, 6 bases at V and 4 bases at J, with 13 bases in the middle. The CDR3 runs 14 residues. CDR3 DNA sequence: TGTGCCAGCAGCGCGGGGGTAGGGAATCAGCCCCAGCATTTT. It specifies CASSAGVGNQPQHF.